The subject of this entry is one TCR beta chain. This sample was included in a study of CXCR3-negative and CXCR3-positive naive CD8 T cells. From germline, CDR1 is LGHNA and CDR2 YSLEER. The CDR3 is 18 amino acids. Libraries were UMI-labeled 5' RACE TRB cDNA. TCRdb reanalyzed the 5' RACE reads and collapses them to one entry per CDR3 protein, without DNA. The sample includes over 40,000 distinct CDR3 sequences. Researchers reported sorting every CD8+ T cell subset in triplicate, around 300,000 cells per sort. This TCR was recovered from a human donor in good health. Some clones in this sample may be carry-over from other donors' samples. The gene calls are TRBV4-3 and TRBJ2-7; TCRdb calls TRBD2, which cannot be checked without DNA. Sequencing used naive CXCR3- CD8+ T cells from blood. Subset of the sample: CD45RO-CCR7+CD27+CD95- naive CD8+ T cells lacking CXCR3 (TNR3-). The CDR3 protein is CASSQDLWGRPSVGEQYF.